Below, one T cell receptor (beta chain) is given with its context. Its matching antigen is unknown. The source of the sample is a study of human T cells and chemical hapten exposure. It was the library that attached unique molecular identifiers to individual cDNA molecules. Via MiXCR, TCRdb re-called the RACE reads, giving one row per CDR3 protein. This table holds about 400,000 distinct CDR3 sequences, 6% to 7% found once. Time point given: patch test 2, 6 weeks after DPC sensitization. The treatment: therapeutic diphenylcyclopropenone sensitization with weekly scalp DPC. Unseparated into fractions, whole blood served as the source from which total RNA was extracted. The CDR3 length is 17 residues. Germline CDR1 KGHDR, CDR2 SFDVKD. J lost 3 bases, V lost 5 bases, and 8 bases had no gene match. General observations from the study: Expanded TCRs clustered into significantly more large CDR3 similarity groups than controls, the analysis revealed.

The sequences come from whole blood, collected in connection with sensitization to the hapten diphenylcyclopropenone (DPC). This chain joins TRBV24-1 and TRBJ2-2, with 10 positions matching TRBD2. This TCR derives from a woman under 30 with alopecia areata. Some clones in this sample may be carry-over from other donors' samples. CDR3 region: CATSGRAGGPDTGELFF. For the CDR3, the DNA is TGTGCCACCAGTGGTCGAGCGGGGGGGCCGGACACCGGGGAGCTGTTTTTT.